This T cell receptor (beta chain) derives from a study of spatial heterogeneity in lung cancer. The germline V and J ends were trimmed by 3 bases and 0 bases, with 15 bases remaining between them. This CDR3 comprises 16 residues. Germline CDR1 and CDR2: SGDLS and YYNGEE. Time point meaning: sample taken at primary tumor resection. In each case, whole RNA from tumor, nontumor lung or frozen PBMC was sequenced unsorted. Every cDNA TCR molecule received its own unique molecular identifier. TCRdb re-analysed the 5' RACE reads in MiXCR, keeping a single row per CDR3 protein. This table has about 44,000 distinct CDR3 sequences, approximately 13% appearing once.

This sequence originates from a male donor with early-stage non-small cell lung cancer. The chain combines TRBV9 with TRBJ1-2; D might be TRBD1 (6 bases). The sequencing used PBMCs, collected at surgery. The CDR3 coding sequence is TGTGCCAGCAGCGCCAGGGGCAGCGGCGCTAACTATGGCTACACCTTC. It codes for CASSARGSGANYGYTF.